This TCR beta chain was found in a study of T-cell memory formation after mild COVID-19. TCRdb called the 5' RACE reads again in MiXCR, with one record for every CDR3 protein. The data show 550,000 to 700,000 distinct CDR3 sequences, approximately 19% seen once. This CDR3 comprises 13 residues. Germline lookup yields CDR1 SEHNR and CDR2 FQNEAQ (reference sequence). V lost 2 bases to trimming and J lost 4 bases, with 6 bases between them. This TCR came from an adult woman who had mild COVID-19 (a few samples of this study predate the infection). Cell type and time point are not known. Sequenced: PBMCs or a T cell subset sorted from them (not recorded which). This chain links TRBV7-9 with TRBJ2-1; no firm D call. CDR3 DNA sequence: TGTGCCAGCAGCTTAAACCCTTACAATGAGCAGTTCTTC. Translated: CASSLNPYNEQFF. The whole variable domain, filled in from reference TRBV7-9 and TRBJ2-1, reads DTGVSQNPRHKITKRGQNVTFRCDPISEHNRLYWYRQTLGQGPEFLTYFQNEAQLEKSRLLSDRFSAERPKGSFSTLEIQRTEQGDSAMYLCASSLNPYNEQFFGPGTRLTVL.